The 15 T cell receptor beta chains given below trace back to one sample, sequenced in a study of OX40 agonist ivuxolimab in advanced cancers. Measured with immunoSEQ multiplex PCR; TCRdb has only the in-frame clones, and not every one. The sample contains around 20,000 clones, about 77% of which appear only once. This material consisted of CD4+ or CD8+ T cells sorted from blood, taken in a trial of the OX40 agonist ivuxolimab. Source of these receptors: an adult with an advanced solid tumor such as melanoma, head and neck, liver or kidney cancer.

The chain is built from TRBV6-5 and TRBJ1-1, with D possibly matching TRBD1 (6 bases). CDR1 and CDR2 from the germline V gene are MNHEY and SVGAGI. Trimming stripped 7 bases from V and 2 bases from J, with 14 bases between. This CDR3 has 14 amino acids. The DNA for the CDR3 is TGTGCCAGCAAGGACAACAGGGAAAACACTGAAGCTTTCTTT. Its protein is CASKDNRENTEAFF.

The gene calls are TRBV7-2 and TRBJ2-5; D remains unclear. Germline V gene sequence: CDR1 SGHTA, CDR2 FQGNSA. Trimming left V 5 bases short and J 7 bases short, with 17 bases between. The CDR3 sequence is 14 residues long. The CDR3 region is CASSPDVLLRTQYF. The CDR3 region has the DNA TGTGCCAGCAGCCCGGATGTTTTGCTAAGGACCCAGTACTTC.

This chain joins TRBV5-6 and TRBJ1-3, with unresolved D. The germline V and J ends were trimmed by 4 bases and 0 bases, with 14 bases remaining between them. This CDR3 is 16 amino acids long. CDR1 and CDR2 from the germline V gene are SGHDT and YYEEEE. Written as DNA, the CDR3 is TGTGCCAGCAGCGCCTGGTCAGTCGGCTCTGGAAACACCATATATTTT. Amino acid sequence: CASSAWSVGSGNTIYF. Looking up the rest from reference TRBV5-6 and TRBJ1-3 gives the full variable domain: DAGVTQSPTHLIKTRGQQVTLRCSPKSGHDTVSWYQQALGQGPQFIFQYYEEEERQRGNFPDRFSGHQFPNYSSELNVNALLLGDSALYLCASSAWSVGSGNTIYFGEGSWLTVV.

This chain connects TRBV4-1 to TRBJ1-4; 7 bases fit TRBD1. J was trimmed by 8 bases and V by 0 bases; bases with no gene match: 6. In germline, CDR1 is MGHRA, CDR2 YSYEKL. The CDR3 contains 15 residues. The CDR3 DNA reads TGCGCCAGCAGCCAAGAGGAGAGCAGGGGGGAAAAACTGTTTTTT. Translation gives CASSQEESRGEKLFF.

The chain joins TRBV5-1 to TRBJ1-4; no reliable D call. The length of the CDR3 is 15 residues. The V and J ends lost 3 bases and 4 bases respectively, with 13 bases between them. CDR1 and CDR2 from the germline V gene are SGHRS and YFSETQ. The CDR3 DNA is TGCGCCAGCAGCTCAGACGTGGGCCTTAATGAAAAACTGTTTTTT. Translated: CASSSDVGLNEKLFF.

The genes are TRBV6-1 and TRBJ2-7, with TRBD2 matching over 14 bases. The CDR3 is 20 residues long. V lost 1 base and J lost 1; bases outside the gene matches: 12. Germline V gene data show CDR1 as MNHNS and CDR2 as SASEGT. The CDR3 here is CASSEVGLAGGLRPSYEQYF. CDR3 coding DNA: TGTGCCAGCAGTGAAGTCGGACTAGCGGGGGGCCTCCGCCCATCCTACGAGCAGTACTTC.

The chain recombines TRBV5-4 with TRBJ2-5; 10 bases line up with TRBD2. Germline V gene sequence: CDR1 SGHNT, CDR2 YYREEE (reference sequence). The V and J ends lost 1 base and 7 bases, in that order; junction bases with no gene match: 7. This CDR3 contains 15 residues. CDR3 amino acids: CASSLYSGGAGTQYF. Written as DNA, the CDR3 is TGTGCCAGCAGCTTGTACAGCGGGGGGGCCGGGACCCAGTACTTC.

The CDR3 loop reads CASSLGLSTDTQYF. The CDR3 DNA is TGCGCCAGCAGCTTGGGACTGAGCACAGATACGCAGTATTTT. This sequence joins TRBV5-1 and TRBJ2-3; D call uncertain. CDR3 length: 14 residues. Germline V gene sequence: CDR1 SGHRS, CDR2 YFSETQ. The V gene lost 0 bases and the J gene lost 0 bases, with 5 bases spanning the gap.

This chain joins TRBV7-9 and TRBJ2-5; the match to TRBD1 covers 9 bases. The closer fit of TRBJ2-7 to the DNA end suggests the J call may be wrong. Germline assignment: CDR1 SEHNR and CDR2 FQNEAQ (reference sequence). The CDR3 length is 15 residues. DNA for the CDR3: TGTGCCAGCAGCCAACTCGGACAGGGGCCCTACGAGCAGTACTTC. This encodes CASSQLGQGPYEQYF.

This chain joins TRBV4-2 and TRBJ1-1, with TRBD1 identical over 7 bases. The CDR3 is 17 residues long. J was trimmed by 2 bases and V by 0 bases; bases with no gene match: 9. The germline CDR1 and CDR2 sequences are LGHNA and YNFKEQ. The CDR3: CASSQDYRGRGNTEAFF. CDR3 nucleotides: TGTGCCAGCAGCCAAGATTACAGGGGAAGGGGTAACACTGAAGCTTTCTTT.

The rearrangement uses TRBV6-5 and TRBJ2-3; 8 bases fit TRBD1. V lost 6 bases and J lost 8; bases outside the gene matches: 4. Germline CDR1 is MNHEY and CDR2 is SVGAGI. This CDR3 is 12 amino acids long. CDR3 in amino acids: CASRYRGSTQYF. CDR3 bases: TGTGCCAGCAGGTACAGGGGGAGTACGCAGTATTTT.

This clone was counted between two and nine times. The rearrangement uses TRBV12-5 and TRBJ2-5, with 8 bases aligning to TRBD1. V was pared by 6 bases and J by 4 bases, with 4 bases of the junction left unmatched. The CDR3 totals 13 residues. Germline V CDR1 and CDR2: LGHNT, FRNRAP. This CDR3 reads CASGNGQGETQYF. In DNA, the CDR3 is TGTGCTAGTGGCAACGGACAGGGAGAGACCCAGTACTTC.

The rearrangement joins TRBV29-1 to TRBJ1-3; possibly TRBD1 for D (5 bases). The CDR3 contains 12 residues. CDR1 is SQVTM, CDR2 ANQGSEA, per germline. V shed 6 bases and J shed 2 bases, with 8 bases lying between them. The CDR3 nucleotides are TGCAGCGTGCAGGGAGCTGGAAACACCATATATTTT. It codes for CSVQGAGNTIYF.

The J gene is TRBJ1-1, the V gene TRBV29-1; D remains ambiguous. CDR1 and CDR2 from the germline V gene are SQVTM and ANQGSEA. The CDR3 covers 14 residues. V lost 2 bases to trimming and J lost 0 bases, with 10 bases between them. The CDR3 protein is CSVEPTGLNTEAFF. The CDR3 nucleotides read TGCAGCGTTGAACCCACGGGTTTGAACACTGAAGCTTTCTTT. The whole variable domain, remainder taken from reference TRBV29-1 and TRBJ1-1, is SAVISQKPSRDICQRGTSLTIQCQVDSQVTMMFWYRQQPGQSLTLIATANQGSEATYESGFVIDKFPISRPNLTFSTLTVSNMSPEDSSIYLCSVEPTGLNTEAFFGQGTRLTVV.

This chain uses TRBV6-1 with TRBJ2-1, with 10 bases fitting TRBD1. This CDR3 has 13 residues. V lost 8 bases to trimming and J lost 7 bases; unmatched junction nucleotides: 5. The germline V gene encodes CDR1 MNHNS and CDR2 SASEGT. CDR3 loop: CASGGQGWNEQFF. As DNA, the CDR3 is TGTGCCAGCGGGGGACAGGGGTGGAATGAGCAGTTCTTC.